A single sample is the source of the 18 T cell receptor beta chains below, sequenced in a study of T cells in Graves' hyperthyroidism and ophthalmopathy. Using RNA transcripts as the source, TCR beta CDR3 regions were amplified. Primed by the HTBI set, a first-round RT-PCR was run on the TCR CDR3. TCRdb ran MiXCR on the multiplex PCR reads and lists one entry per CDR3 protein. This sample has roughly 570,000 distinct CDR3 sequences, with roughly 50% found just once. Sequences were obtained from peripheral blood or thyroid tissue (not recorded which). The source of these receptors is an adult woman with Graves' disease, either hyperthyroidism or ophthalmopathy (not recorded which).

The chain joins TRBV20-1 to TRBJ1-6, with TRBD1 matching over 7 bases. Germline CDR1 reads DFQATT; CDR2 reads SNEGSKA (reference sequence). The CDR3 totals 17 residues. With V trimmed by 4 bases and J by 12 bases, 21 bases remained unmatched. The DNA of the CDR3 is TGCAGTGCTACCGACCGGGACAGACGGCTAAGGCTCGGACCCCTCCACTTT. This encodes CSATDRDRRLRLGPLHF.

The rearrangement uses TRBV24-1 and TRBJ2-2; 7 bases fit TRBD2. This CDR3 comprises 15 residues. From germline, CDR1 is KGHDR and CDR2 SFDVKD. V dropped 5 bases and J dropped 6; count of bases not matched to a gene: 8. CDR3: CATSARPGGAGELFF. The CDR3 DNA reads as TGTGCCACCAGTGCTAGGCCGGGAGGAGCCGGGGAGCTGTTTTTT.

This clonotype was seen more than once but under ten times. This sequence joins TRBV29-1 and TRBJ2-6; tentatively, D is TRBD1 (6 bases). Looked up from germline, CDR1 is SQVTM and CDR2 is ANQGSEA. The CDR3 is 16 amino acids. Trimming removed 7 bases from V and 0 bases from J, with 16 bases in between. CDR3 loop: CSARQDPSSGANVLTF. The CDR3 nucleotides read TGCAGCGCTCGACAGGATCCCAGCTCTGGGGCCAACGTCCTGACTTTC.

This clonotype was detected many times. V usage is TRBV4-1 and J usage is TRBJ1-1; D is uncertain. CDR3 size: 17 residues. V lost 1 base and J lost 1, with 16 bases in between. Germline lookup yields CDR1 MGHRA and CDR2 YSYEKL. The CDR3 here is CASSQVMGVRQNTEAFF. The CDR3 coding sequence is TGCGCCAGCAGCCAAGTAATGGGAGTTCGACAGAACACTGAAGCTTTCTTT.

For this clonotype: One end of the junction fails to match germline, which may point to a read error. The rearrangement joins TRBV20-1 to TRBJ2-5; TRBD1 aligns across 8 bases. Per the germline V gene, CDR1 is DFQATT and CDR2 is SNEGSKA (reference sequence). The CDR3 spans 10 residues. CDR3 protein: CSAAPGQGNF. CDR3 nucleotides: TGCAGTGCTGCCCCCGGACAGGGTAACTTC.

This clonotype was counted only a few times. This may stem from a read error, because a much larger clone lies one nucleotide away. This chain connects TRBV7-9 to TRBJ2-2; D may be TRBD1 (7 bases). The CDR3 has 15 amino acids. CDR1 and CDR2 (germline): SEHNR, FQNEAQ (reference sequence). CDR3 nucleotide sequence: TGTGCCAGCAGCCCGCGGGACAGTTCCACCGGGGAGCCGTTTTTT. It translates to CASSPRDSSTGEPFF.

This clonotype was counted a few times. This chain uses TRBV3-1 with TRBJ2-2; 9 nucleotides line up with TRBD2. CDR1 LGHDT and CDR2 YNNKEL come from the germline V gene (reference sequence). Unmatched junction bases numbered 12, after V lost 2 bases and J lost 5 bases. The CDR3 covers 18 residues. CDR3 loop: CASSQQREAYKRTGELFF. The CDR3 DNA is TGTGCCAGCAGCCAACAGCGGGAGGCCTACAAAAGGACCGGGGAGCTGTTTTTT. Full variable domain (rest looked up from reference TRBV3-1 and TRBJ2-2): DTAVSQTPKYLVTQMGNDKSIKCEQNLGHDTMYWYKQDSKKFLKIMFSYNNKELIINETVPNRFSPKSPDKAHLNLHINSLELGDSAVYFCASSQQREAYKRTGELFFGEGSRLTVL.

This clonotype has more than one count but fewer than ten. J is TRBJ1-4 and V is TRBV7-9; D uncertain. The CDR3 covers 12 residues. Deletions cut 7 bases from V and 12 bases from J, with 15 bases between. CDR1 is SEHNR and CDR2 is FQNEAQ in the germline V gene (reference sequence). The CDR3 bases are TGTGCCAGCACCTCTTCCGTCGAAGAACTGTTTTTT. Its translation is CASTSSVEELFF.

This chain connects TRBV5-1 to TRBJ2-5, with 8 bases that match TRBD1. Germline V CDR1 and CDR2: SGHRS, YFSETQ. The CDR3 runs 16 residues. Trimming took 5 bases from V and 4 from J; bases not matched to a gene: 13. CDR3 nucleotide sequence: TGCGCCAGCAGTGTCCAGGGGGCATCGGTGTTAGAGACCCAGTACTTC. Protein: CASSVQGASVLETQYF.

The chain couples TRBV20-1 to TRBJ2-7, with a tentative D call TRBD2 (6 bases). From germline, CDR1 is DFQATT and CDR2 SNEGSKA (reference sequence). This CDR3 region has 14 residues. Trimming removed 5 bases from V and 0 bases from J, with 14 bases in between. The CDR3 DNA follows: TGCAGTGCTTCGACGGACTACCTCTCCTACGAGCAGTACTTC. Translated: CSASTDYLSYEQYF.

The sample holds many counts of this clonotype. This chain uses TRBV20-1 with TRBJ2-6; tentatively, D is TRBD2 (5 bases). The germline V and J ends were trimmed by 7 bases and 2 bases, with 6 bases remaining between them. The CDR3 totals 12 residues. Germline V gives CDR1 DFQATT, CDR2 SNEGSKA (reference sequence). The CDR3 bases are TGCAGTGGGACTGCTGGGGCCAACGTCCTGACTTTC. It codes for CSGTAGANVLTF.

With regard to this clonotype: At one of its ends the junction is not consistent with the germline gene, which may arise from a read error. The chain has TRBV19 and TRBJ2-6; no firm D call. CDR1 is LNHDA and CDR2 is SQIVND in the germline V gene (reference sequence). The CDR3 is 9 residues long. This chain's CDR3 is CATRKGAAF. The CDR3 bases are TGTGCCACCCGCAAGGGCGCGGCTTTC.

This clonotype was seen ten or more times. The chain combines TRBV7-9 with TRBJ1-2; maybe TRBD1 (6 bases). V shed 1 base and J shed 2 bases, with 20 bases lying between them. Germline loops: CDR1 SEHNR, CDR2 FQNEAQ (reference sequence). This CDR3 spans 18 amino acids. The CDR3 coding sequence is TGTGCCAGCAGCTTAGTGGAGCGCGGGGGGCGAGTGAACTATGGCTACACCTTC. Translating it yields CASSLVERGGRVNYGYTF.

The chain links TRBV25-1 to TRBJ1-4; D gene uncertain. V was cut by 0 bases and J by 6 bases, with 2 bases left in between. The CDR3 is made up of 12 amino acids. CDR1 is MGHDK, CDR2 SYGVNS, per germline. The CDR3 sequence is CASSEYDEKLFF. CDR3 nucleotides: TGTGCCAGCAGTGAATACGATGAAAAACTGTTTTTT.

This clonotype was observed many times. The chain couples TRBV20-1 to TRBJ1-5; maybe TRBD1 (5 bases). Trimming removed 3 bases from V and 4 bases from J, with 22 bases in between. CDR3 length: 17 amino acids. Looked up from germline, CDR1 is DFQATT and CDR2 is SNEGSKA (reference sequence). This CDR3 is CSASLSTAKSLNQPQHF. In nucleotides, the CDR3 is TGCAGTGCTAGTTTGTCGACAGCCAAAAGCCTTAATCAGCCCCAGCATTTT.

This clonotype has at least ten counts. V gene TRBV10-3 combines with J gene TRBJ2-7, with 8 positions matching TRBD2. Germline CDR1 reads ENHRY; CDR2 reads SYGVKD. The CDR3 runs to 17 residues. Trimming at V came to 8 bases and at J to 3 bases, leaving 18 bases not matched to a gene. Here the CDR3 DNA reads TGTGCCATCTCGCAGGTTTCGGAGCGGGAGTTCATCTACGAGCAGTACTTC. Protein product: CAISQVSEREFIYEQYF.

This clonotype was counted at least ten times. The chain is built from TRBV7-9 and TRBJ1-5; 9 bases align to TRBD1. The germline V gene encodes CDR1 SEHNR and CDR2 FQNEAQ (reference sequence). CDR3 length: 18 amino acids. The junction had 12 bases not matched to a gene; V was cut back by 1 base and J by 5 bases. CDR3 coding DNA: TGTGCCAGCAGCTTAGGGACAGGGGAGTCCGGGTTCTATCAGCCCCAGCATTTT. Translating it yields CASSLGTGESGFYQPQHF.

This clonotype was picked up many times. The V call is TRBV19, the J call TRBJ2-7; TRBD2 matches 10 bases. The CDR3 has 15 residues. CDR1 LNHDA and CDR2 SQIVND come from the germline V gene (reference sequence). Trimming took 3 bases from V and 4 from J; bases not matched to a gene: 6. For the CDR3, the DNA is TGTGCCAGTAGTATCCTGGGACTAGCGCTTTACGAGCAGTACTTC. This encodes CASSILGLALYEQYF.